This is a list of T cell receptor beta chains from one sample in a study of T cells in Graves' hyperthyroidism and ophthalmopathy. TCRdb passed the multiplex PCR reads through MiXCR, listing each CDR3 protein once. The sample gives more than 500,000 distinct CDR3 sequences, 14% of which show up once; about 15% is in the top ten. The sample consisted of blood. Every receptor here comes from a woman in her thirties or forties with Graves' hyperthyroidism. Each CDR3 is given with its conserved first and last residue. The order of the fields is D gene, clone size, J gene, V gene, CDR3 DNA, CDR3 protein. The D gene is left open where the match is weak. Some rows have no size entry. The others give once, few or many, or a class for an expanded clone.

.,.,TRBJ2-6,TRBV28,TGTGCCAGCAGTAACAGGGAATATTTCTCTGGGGCCAACGTCCTGACTTTC,CASSNREYFSGANVLTF
.,.,TRBJ2-3,TRBV20-1,TGCAGTGCTAGAGATTCCAACATCCGGGGCGCGCAGTATTTT,CSARDSNIRGAQYF
TRBD1,few,TRBJ1-5,TRBV7-9,TGTGCCAGCAGCTTAGGTGGCACAGGGGGGAATCAGCCCCAGCATTTT,CASSLGGTGGNQPQHF
.,many,TRBJ2-7,TRBV20-1,TGCAGTGCTAGGAGTTTGGAACAGGCCTACGAGCAGTACTTC,CSARSLEQAYEQYF
TRBD1,many,TRBJ2-2,TRBV12-3/TRBV12-4,TGTGCCAGCAGTCCGCCGGGACAGCTTACCGGGGAGCTGTTTTTT,CASSPPGQLTGELFF
TRBD1,many,TRBJ2-2,TRBV2,TGTGCCAGCAACCAGGACAGGACCGGGGAGCTGTTTTTT,CASNQDRTGELFF
.,many,TRBJ1-6,TRBV27,TGTGCCAGCAGTTTCGGCGCGACTAATTCACCCCTCCACTTT,CASSFGATNSPLHF
.,many,TRBJ2-1,TRBV7-3,TGTGCCAGCAGCTTAAGGGGGTTGGTCGATGAGCAGTTCTTC,CASSLRGLVDEQFF
TRBD1,many,TRBJ2-1,TRBV20-1,TGCAGTGCTTTGGACAGGGCGGAGTACAATGAGCAGTTCTTC,CSALDRAEYNEQFF
.,many,TRBJ2-7,TRBV5-8,TGTGCCAGCAGCTTGGCCTTGAGAAAGAACGAGCAGTACTTC,CASSLALRKNEQYF
TRBD1,many,TRBJ1-1,TRBV30,TGTGCCTGGGACAGGGGAAGGGACACTGAAGCTTTCTTT,CAWDRGRDTEAFF
.,.,TRBJ1-1,TRBV27,TGTGCCAGCAGTTTATCGCCCACTTTGAACACTGAAGCTTTCTTT,CASSLSPTLNTEAFF
.,few,TRBJ2-5,TRBV10-3,TGTGCCATCAGTGTGGGGAGCGCCATCCAACAAGAGACCCAGTACTTC,CAISVGSAIQQETQYF
TRBD1,many,TRBJ1-5,TRBV19,TGTGCCAGTAAAAGAGGACAGGGAGATGTTAGCAATCAGCCCCAGCATTTT,CASKRGQGDVSNQPQHF
TRBD1,.,TRBJ1-3,TRBV25-1,TGTGCCAGCAGTGAGCGGACAGGGTTCGGAAACACCATATATTTT,CASSERTGFGNTIYF
TRBD1,many,TRBJ1-2,TRBV28,TGTGCCAGCAGTCAAGCGGACAGGGCTAACTATGGCTACACCTTC,CASSQADRANYGYTF
TRBD1,many,TRBJ2-7,TRBV10-3,TGTGCCATCCGAAAGACAGGGGACTACGAGCAGTACTTC,CAIRKTGDYEQYF
TRBD2,.,TRBJ2-1,TRBV19,TGTGCCAGTAGCCCAATGACTAGCGGGAGGGCATCAAACAATGAGCAGTTCTTC,CASSPMTSGRASNNEQFF
.,many,TRBJ1-1,TRBV28,TGTGCCAGCAAATCCTCGAAGGGAATCAGGGGGAACACTGAAGCTTTCTTT,CASKSSKGIRGNTEAFF
TRBD1,.,TRBJ1-1,TRBV12-3/TRBV12-4,TGTGCCAGCAGTTCAACGGACAGGGGGCGGAGTGAAGCTTTCTTT,CASSSTDRGRSEAFF
TRBD2,few,TRBJ2-3,TRBV20-1,TGCAGTGCTACCGGGACTAGCGGGAGGTGGGATACGCAGTATTTT,CSATGTSGRWDTQYF
.,.,TRBJ2-1,TRBV4-1,TGCGCCAGCAGCCAAGGGGGGGCTAGCCGTCTCTACAATGAGCAGTTCTTC,CASSQGGASRLYNEQFF
.,many,TRBJ1-5,TRBV7-8,TGTGCCAGCAGCCCGGCAGGGAACAATCAGCCCCAGCATTTT,CASSPAGNNQPQHF
.,many,TRBJ2-7,TRBV7-2,TGTGCCAGCAGCTTGGCGGGGATTTCGGGCTACGAGCAGTACTTC,CASSLAGISGYEQYF
TRBD1,.,TRBJ1-5,TRBV6-1,TGTGCCACCACCGACAGGGGGCCGGAGCAGCCCCAGCATTTT,CATTDRGPEQPQHF
.,.,TRBJ1-2,TRBV15,TGTGCCACCAGCAGAGATCTTAGGGATTCTAACTATGGCTACACCTTC,CATSRDLRDSNYGYTF
.,many,TRBJ2-1,TRBV7-3,TGTGCCAGCAGCTTGAGTCGGGCCTCCTACAATGAGCAGTTCTTC,CASSLSRASYNEQFF
.,once,TRBJ2-1,TRBV2,TGTGCCAGCAGTCCCCAGGTGACGGCTAGCTCCTACAATGAGCAGTTCTTC,CASSPQVTASSYNEQFF
.,many,TRBJ1-1,TRBV6-1,TGTGCCAGTACCCTAGCCCTGAACACTGAAGCTTTCTTT,CASTLALNTEAFF
.,many,TRBJ2-1,TRBV15,TGTGCCACCAGCAGACCGTTATTGGGCAATGAGCAGTTCTTC,CATSRPLLGNEQFF
.,many,TRBJ2-7,TRBV15,TGTGCCACCAGCAACGGGGTAACCTCTACGTACGAGCAGTACTTC,CATSNGVTSTYEQYF
TRBD2,many,TRBJ2-1,TRBV19,TGTGCCACTAACGAAGGGAGGGCAGAGAATGAGCAGTTCTTC,CATNEGRAENEQFF
.,.,TRBJ1-1,TRBV4-2,TGTGCCAGCAGCCCCGGGGCGGGGGGAGACACTGAAGCTTTCTTT,CASSPGAGGDTEAFF
TRBD2,.,TRBJ2-7,TRBV28,TGTGCCAGCAGTTTACTTCTGCTAGCGGGACACCACGAGCAGTACTTC,CASSLLLLAGHHEQYF
.,.,TRBJ1-4,TRBV7-2,TGTGCCAGCAGCTTAGGGTTGTTTCCTGAAAAACTGTTTTTT,CASSLGLFPEKLFF
.,few,TRBJ2-3,TRBV10-1,TGCGCCAGCAGCGGGAAGAGCACAGATACGCAGTATTTT,CASSGKSTDTQYF
TRBD1,.,TRBJ1-2,TRBV19,TGTGCCAGTAGTGCCCGGGACAGGGGGCTCCTCTATGGCTACACCTTC,CASSARDRGLLYGYTF
TRBD1,many,TRBJ1-2,TRBV6-1,TGTGCCAGCAGCTCGGGACAGTACTATGGCTACACCTTC,CASSSGQYYGYTF
TRBD2,many,TRBJ2-7,TRBV6-1,TGTGCCAGCAGTGAAGTGGGGAGGGACCACGAGCAGTACTTC,CASSEVGRDHEQYF
.,.,TRBJ2-5,TRBV7-2,TGTGCCAGCAGCTTAGTTTGGACTTCACAAGAGACCCAGTACTTC,CASSLVWTSQETQYF
TRBD2,many,TRBJ2-7,TRBV28,TGTGCCAGCAGTTTTCATATCCCTAGCGGGATCTACGAGCAGTACTTC,CASSFHIPSGIYEQYF
TRBD2,many,TRBJ2-7,TRBV12-3/TRBV12-4,TGTGCCAGCAGTAACTCCCTGGGACTAGCGAACTCCTACGAGCAGTACTTC,CASSNSLGLANSYEQYF
.,.,TRBJ1-6,TRBV20-1,TGCAGTGCTCGGACAGCGAGCTCCTATAATTCACCCCTCCACTTT,CSARTASSYNSPLHF
.,many,TRBJ2-5,TRBV27,TGTGCCAGCAGGACAAGACAAGAGACCCAGTACTTC,CASRTRQETQYF
.,few,TRBJ1-6,TRBV30,TGTGCCTGGAGTGAAAGAACGGTTTCACCCCTCCACTTT,CAWSERTVSPLHF
TRBD1,many,TRBJ2-7,TRBV12-3/TRBV12-4,TGTGCCAGCATTGGGACAGGGGGCTACGAGCAGTACTTC,CASIGTGGYEQYF
.,many,TRBJ1-4,TRBV30,TGTGCCTGGAGTGCCTATGGCGGGACGTATGAAAAACTGTTTTTT,CAWSAYGGTYEKLFF
.,.,TRBJ2-7,TRBV5-1,TGCGCCAGCAGCCTTCGACAGGTGACCTACGAGCAGTACTTC,CASSLRQVTYEQYF
TRBD2,.,TRBJ2-3,TRBV6-1,TGTGCCAGCATCCGACTAGCGCTTAGCACAGATACGCAGTATTTT,CASIRLALSTDTQYF
TRBD2,few,TRBJ2-3,TRBV18,TGTGCCAGCTCACCGAAATTGTTTAGCGGGAGCACAGATACGCAGTATTTT,CASSPKLFSGSTDTQYF
.,.,TRBJ2-7,TRBV10-1,TGCGCCAGCAGTGAGTCAGGGATCGGCGAGCAGTACTTC,CASSESGIGEQYF
.,few,TRBJ2-1,TRBV11-2,TGTGCCAGCAGTTCGACAGGCTACTACAATGAGCAGTTCTTC,CASSSTGYYNEQFF
TRBD2,few,TRBJ2-5,TRBV27,TGTGCCAGCAGTTTATCGGGGACTAGCGGGAGTATTATGAACTTC,CASSLSGTSGSIMNF
.,many,TRBJ1-5,TRBV5-1,TGCGCCAGCAGCTTGAATCCGGCAGGGCCGAATCAGCCCCAGCATTTT,CASSLNPAGPNQPQHF
TRBD2,.,TRBJ2-3,TRBV27,TGTGCCAGCACTAGCGGGAGTTCAGATACGCAGTATTTT,CASTSGSSDTQYF
.,few,TRBJ2-7,TRBV7-2,TGTGCCAGCAGCTTAGAACAGTCTACGGAGCAGTACTTC,CASSLEQSTEQYF
.,few,TRBJ2-2,TRBV12-3/TRBV12-4,TGTGCCAGCAGTTCCGGGGCTTTTGATTGGACCGGGGAGCTGTTTTTT,CASSSGAFDWTGELFF